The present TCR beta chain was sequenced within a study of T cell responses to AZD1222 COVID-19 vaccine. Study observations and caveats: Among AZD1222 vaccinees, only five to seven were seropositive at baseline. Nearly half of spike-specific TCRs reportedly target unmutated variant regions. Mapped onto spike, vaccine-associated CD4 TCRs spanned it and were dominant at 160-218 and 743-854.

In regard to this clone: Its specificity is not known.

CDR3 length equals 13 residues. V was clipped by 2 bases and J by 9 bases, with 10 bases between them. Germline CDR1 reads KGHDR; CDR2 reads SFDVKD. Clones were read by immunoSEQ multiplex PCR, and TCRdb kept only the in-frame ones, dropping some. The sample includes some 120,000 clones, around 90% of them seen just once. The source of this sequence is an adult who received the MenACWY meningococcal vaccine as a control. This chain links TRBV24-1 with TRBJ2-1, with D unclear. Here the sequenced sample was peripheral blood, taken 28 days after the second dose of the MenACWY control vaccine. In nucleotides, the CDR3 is TGTGCCACCAGTGATTCCCTCTCCGTTGAGCAGTTCTTC. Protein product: CATSDSLSVEQFF.